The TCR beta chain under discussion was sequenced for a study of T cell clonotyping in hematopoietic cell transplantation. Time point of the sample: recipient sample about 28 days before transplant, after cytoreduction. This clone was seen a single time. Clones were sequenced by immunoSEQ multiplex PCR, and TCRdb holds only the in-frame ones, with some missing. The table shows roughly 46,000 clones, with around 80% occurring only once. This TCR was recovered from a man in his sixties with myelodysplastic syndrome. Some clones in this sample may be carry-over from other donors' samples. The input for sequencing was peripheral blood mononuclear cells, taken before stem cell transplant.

The CDR3 bases are TGTGCCAGCAGCCAATCACTTTGGGATGGCTACACCTTC. Encoded protein: CASSQSLWDGYTF. The gene calls are TRBV16 and TRBJ1-2; D unresolved. Deletions cut 0 bases from V and 6 bases from J, with 8 bases between. Germline V gene lookup returns CDR1 KGHSY and CDR2 FQNENV. The CDR3 sequence is 13 residues long.